Following are 21 T cell receptor beta chains from one sample sequenced in a study of T cell repertoires in cytomegalovirus infection (dated by TCRdb to 2018 to 2020). For sequencing, an Illumina HiSeq 1500 was employed. Starting from the raw public reads, TCRdb applied fastp trimming at Q25, assembled clones with MiXCR and retained in-frame beta chains. For every CDR3 protein sequence, its rows merge into one entry that carries the most common genes and DNA. The sample table records 90,000 to 120,000 distinct CDR3 sequences; 35% to 50% of these occur just once. The ten largest clones add up to about two thirds of the sample. These receptors are not linked to any known antigen. This specimen's treatment or condition label, per the study, means: in vitro stimulation with specific CMV peptide epitopes to enrich CMV-specific T cells. The sample consisted of CD8+ T cells from cultured PBMCs, taken from culture after CMV antigen stimulation. Source of these receptors: a human donor in good health (CMV status not recorded). Some clones in this sample may be carry-over from other donors' samples.

This sequence joins TRBV4-2 and TRBJ1-2; D may be TRBD1 (5 bases). The length of the CDR3 is 14 residues. Germline CDR1 LGHNA, CDR2 YNFKEQ. The V end lost 4 bases, the J end lost 5 bases, and 14 bases lay between the germline ends. This chain's CDR3 is CASSPPTAPYGYTF. DNA for the CDR3: TGTGCCAGCAGCCCCCCGACAGCACCATATGGCTACACCTTC.

This chain connects TRBV28 to TRBJ2-3; D gene uncertain. Germline assignment: CDR1 MDHEN and CDR2 SYDVKM. The V and J ends lost 5 bases and 3 bases respectively, with 12 bases between them. The CDR3 runs to 14 residues. The chain's CDR3 is CASSPGMETDTQYF. The CDR3 DNA reads TGTGCCAGCAGTCCGGGCATGGAGACAGATACGCAGTATTTT.

The chain joins TRBV19 to TRBJ2-1; D perhaps matches TRBD1 (6 bases). Trimming pared 0 bases from V and 4 bases from J, leaving 19 bases between. The CDR3 length is 18 residues. The germline gives CDR1 LNHDA, CDR2 SQIVND (reference sequence). The CDR3 sequence: CASSIDFDRDNFYNEQFF. CDR3 bases: TGTGCCAGTAGTATAGACTTCGACCGGGACAACTTTTACAATGAGCAGTTCTTC.

This clonotype was picked up many times. The chain links TRBV28 to TRBJ2-3; 8 nucleotides line up with TRBD2. Germline trimming cut 8 bases from V and 4 bases from J; bases unmatched to any gene: 17. Germline assignment: CDR1 MDHEN and CDR2 SYDVKM. This CDR3 is 17 amino acids long. CDR3 in amino acids: CASAPRDLAGSPDTQYF. DNA for the CDR3: TGTGCCAGCGCCCCACGGGATCTAGCGGGTAGCCCAGATACGCAGTATTTT.

The J gene is TRBJ1-1, the V gene TRBV5-1, with unresolved D. Trimming took off 4 bases at V and 1 base at J, with 8 bases between the two ends. The CDR3 runs to 13 residues. The germline CDR1 and CDR2 sequences are SGHRS and YFSETQ. The CDR3 bases are TGCGCCAGCAGCGCGCCGGGGAACACTGAAGCTTTCTTT. It is translated as CASSAPGNTEAFF.

About this clonotype: A much more abundant neighbour one base away suggests this may be a read error. The conserved phenylalanine or tryptophan is not found at the CDR3 terminus, so this likely reflects a read error. This chain joins TRBV15 and TRBJ2-7; maybe TRBD1 (6 bases). This CDR3 contains 13 residues. Germline CDR1 reads LNHNV; CDR2 reads YYDKDF (reference sequence). The germline V and J ends were trimmed by 3 bases and 3 bases, with 9 bases remaining between them. The DNA of the CDR3 is TGTGCCACCAGCAGGGAGGACAGCTACGAGCAGTACTCC. Encoded protein: CATSREDSYEQYS.

This clonotype was picked up many times. The gene calls are TRBV7-2 and TRBJ2-7; 10 bases match TRBD1. The ends lost 10 bases at V and 3 bases at J; junction bases unmatched: 9. Germline CDR1 reads SGHTA; CDR2 reads FQGNSA. The CDR3 sequence is 14 residues long. This CDR3 is CATLGWDRGYEQYF. CDR3 DNA sequence: TGTGCCACCCTCGGGTGGGACAGGGGCTACGAGCAGTACTTC.

This clonotype appeared once. The chain couples TRBV6-6 to TRBJ2-3; 7 bases map to TRBD2. Germline V gives CDR1 MNHNY, CDR2 SVGAGI (reference sequence). Trimming removed 6 bases from V and 0 bases from J; junction bases left unmatched: 6. This CDR3 comprises 15 residues. The CDR3, as DNA: TGTGCCAGCAGCCTACTAGCGTCTAGCACAGATACGCAGTATTTT. Translating gives CASSLLASSTDTQYF.

The J gene is TRBJ2-3, the V gene TRBV4-3, with D possibly being TRBD1 (5 bases). Deletions cut 1 base from V and 2 bases from J, with 7 bases between. The length of the CDR3 is 14 residues. In germline, CDR1 is LGHNA, CDR2 YSLEER. DNA of the CDR3: TGCGCCAGCAGCCAAGGGGGCTTCACAGATACGCAGTATTTT. As protein: CASSQGGFTDTQYF.

The chain recombines TRBV14 with TRBJ1-2; D perhaps matches TRBD1 (5 bases). The CDR3 runs to 14 residues. V lost 1 base to trimming and J lost 4 bases, with 10 bases between them. The V gene's germline CDR1 is SGHDN and CDR2 FVKESK. The CDR3 region has the DNA TGTGCCAGCAGCCAAGTCAGGGAAGGCTATGGCTACACCTTC. Amino acids: CASSQVREGYGYTF.

The V call is TRBV6-2 or TRBV6-3, the J call TRBJ1-2; maybe TRBD1 (6 bases). V lost 6 bases and J 4 bases, leaving 9 bases between the germline ends. CDR3 length: 12 amino acids. CDR1 and CDR2 (germline): MNHEY, SVGEGT. CDR3 sequence: CASSADSYGYTF. In DNA form, the CDR3 reads TGTGCCAGCAGCGCGGACAGCTATGGCTACACCTTC.

V usage is TRBV19 and J usage is TRBJ1-1; D is unresolved. CDR1 LNHDA and CDR2 SQIVND come from the germline V gene (reference sequence). V lost 11 bases and J 5 bases, leaving 15 bases between the germline ends. This CDR3 has 12 amino acids. The CDR3 bases are TGTGCCTCAAATGCGGGGAATACTGAAGCTTTCTTT. This encodes CASNAGNTEAFF.

This clonotype was seen only a few times. This chain connects TRBV2 to TRBJ2-5, with 12 bases matching TRBD1. CDR1 and CDR2 from the germline V gene are SNHLY and FYNNEI. After removal of 5 bases from V and 5 bases from J, the junction contained 9 bases not matched to a gene. The CDR3 covers 16 residues. Here the CDR3 DNA reads TGTGCCAGCAGTCCTGGGACAGGGGGCATCGGGGAGACCCAGTACTTC. Its translation: CASSPGTGGIGETQYF.

The rearrangement joins TRBV19 to TRBJ2-3, with 9 bases fitting TRBD1. Unmatched junction bases numbered 5, after V lost 4 bases and J lost 3 bases. The CDR3 contains 15 residues. Germline V gives CDR1 LNHDA, CDR2 SQIVND (reference sequence). The CDR3, as DNA: TGTGCCAGTAGTACCTCACAGGGGGCGACAGATACGCAGTATTTT. This sequence encodes CASSTSQGATDTQYF.

The CDR3 loop is CASSLRSDEQFF. CDR3 sequence (DNA): TGTGCCAGCAGCCTCCGGAGCGATGAGCAGTTCTTC. This chain uses TRBV27 with TRBJ2-1, with no clear D. The CDR3 is 12 residues long. CDR1 MNHEY and CDR2 SMNVEV come from the germline V gene (reference sequence). V lost 6 bases and J lost 8, with 11 bases in between.

The chain recombines TRBV11-3 with TRBJ2-5; 10 bases match TRBD1. With 5 bases clipped from V and 3 bases from J, the junction kept 6 bases outside the gene matches. CDR1 is SGHNT, CDR2 YENEEA, per germline. The CDR3 extends over 15 amino acids. CDR3 protein: CASSRRTGGEETQYF. Here the CDR3 DNA reads TGTGCCAGCAGCCGCAGGACAGGGGGGGAAGAGACCCAGTACTTC.

The table lists this clonotype with a few counts. The rearrangement uses TRBV25-1 and TRBJ1-6, with 7 bases aligning to TRBD1. Germline CDR1 is MGHDK and CDR2 is SYGVNS. The CDR3 is made up of 15 amino acids. Germline trimming cut 8 bases from V and 10 bases from J; bases unmatched to any gene: 14. The CDR3 loop is CASGPTGSGGSPLHF. CDR3 DNA sequence: TGTGCCAGCGGACCGACAGGGAGTGGGGGGTCACCCCTCCACTTT.

This clonotype was seen a handful of times. The J gene is TRBJ1-6, the V gene TRBV6-5; D perhaps matches TRBD1 (5 bases). Trimming took 0 bases from V and 5 from J, leaving 8 bases between them. The CDR3 is made up of 15 amino acids. CDR1 is MNHEY, CDR2 SVGAGI, per germline. CDR3 sequence reads: CASSYSTQDNSPLHF. The CDR3, as DNA: TGTGCCAGCAGTTACTCGACACAGGATAATTCACCCCTCCACTTT.

The CDR3: CATSEDDRGRQFF. The CDR3 DNA follows: TGTGCCACCAGTGAGGATGACAGGGGGCGGCAGTTCTTC. The chain is built from TRBV24-1 and TRBJ2-1, with TRBD1 matching over 10 bases. The CDR3 covers 13 residues. J gave up 12 bases and V 4 bases, and 5 bases lay outside the gene matches. The germline gives CDR1 KGHDR, CDR2 SFDVKD.

This clonotype has just a few counts. The chain recombines TRBV28 with TRBJ1-5; the D gene is possibly TRBD1 (5 bases). The CDR3 is made up of 13 amino acids. V lost 10 bases and J lost 15, with 25 bases in between. Germline-derived CDR1 and CDR2 are MDHEN and SYDVKM. CDR3 sequence: CATPGRAWEGLHF. The CDR3 coding sequence is TGTGCCACCCCGGGACGGGCTTGGGAGGGATTGCATTTT.

This clonotype has just a few counts. This rearrangement joins TRBV7-8 to TRBJ1-6, with D maybe TRBD1 (5 bases). V shed 0 bases and J shed 10 bases, with 13 bases lying between them. The CDR3 runs 15 residues. The germline CDR1 and CDR2 sequences are SGHVS and FQNEAQ. The CDR3 sequence is CASSLAAGPGSPLHF. The DNA for the CDR3 is TGTGCCAGCAGCTTAGCGGCAGGGCCTGGGTCACCCCTCCACTTT. The variable domain in full, completed from reference TRBV7-8 and TRBJ1-6, reads GAGVSQSPRYKVAKRGQDVALRCDPISGHVSLFWYQQALGQGPEFLTYFQNEAQLDKSGLPSDRFFAERPEGSVSTLKIQRTQQEDSAVYLCASSLAAGPGSPLHFGNGTRLTVT.